This T cell receptor beta chain was sequenced during a study of cytomegalovirus exposure and HLA in healthy donors. The PCR made use of 60 Vbeta and 13 Jbeta primers. Generated by immunoSEQ multiplex PCR, the TCRdb table keeps only in-frame clones and is missing some. The sample contains fewer than 150,000 clones, roughly four fifths of which appear only once. Study-level points and caveats: Accurate prediction of HLA-A and HLA-B alleles (for most subjects) was reportedly achieved from TCR beta sequences. Earlier results showed most TCR beta V segments being productive about 87% or about 30% of the time.

The CDR3 contains 15 residues. Germline CDR1 is MNHNS and CDR2 is SASEGT. V trimming: 4 bases; J trimming: 8 bases; junction bases outside the gene matches: 11. About this clone: The target antigen is unknown.

Sequenced input: PBMCs. The origin of this receptor is a woman aged 50 to 60 in good health and CMV-seronegative. V is TRBV6-1 and J is TRBJ2-4; 7 nucleotides match TRBD1. DNA of the CDR3: TGTGCCAGCAGTGCTTGGGGCAGGGGGATTGACATTCAGTACTTC. This encodes CASSAWGRGIDIQYF.